This T cell receptor beta chain emerged from a study of response to subunit inactivated influenza vaccine. TCRdb re-derived calls from the RT-PCR reads in MiXCR, one entry per CDR3 protein. The sample includes more than 450,000 distinct CDR3 sequences, approximately 7.7% of them seen just once. Overall study results and limits: It was the authors' suggestion that each seasonal influenza vaccination recruits few new T cells.

This clonotype was seen at least ten times. Its antigen is currently unknown. The sequenced sample was PBMCs from blood, obtained around 25 months after vaccination. The clonotype comes from a man aged 45-69 years who received an inactivated influenza vaccine.

CDR3 sequence: CASSFNDGGYTF. Here the CDR3 DNA reads TGTGCCAGCAGTTTTAACGATGGTGGCTACACCTTC. The chain couples TRBV28 to TRBJ1-2; D not certain. The CDR3 is 12 amino acids. V was cut by 3 bases and J by 7 bases, with 9 bases left in between. Germline CDR1 is MDHEN and CDR2 is SYDVKM.